This T cell receptor beta chain appears in the sequencing data of a study of cytomegalovirus exposure and HLA in healthy donors. General study findings and limits: Most TCR sequences showed up rarely, but some public TCRs showed up in many donors. HLA alleles were associated with 15,000 to 20,000 TCR beta sequences in a later analysis at 0.05 false discovery rate.

This CDR3 region has 15 residues. Looked up from germline, CDR1 is WSHSY and CDR2 is SAAADI. Trimming took 8 bases from V and 4 from J, leaving 21 bases between them. Both 60 Vbeta primers and 13 Jbeta primers went into the PCR. Measured with immunoSEQ multiplex PCR; TCRdb has only the in-frame clones, and not every one. Of 55,000 to 80,000 clones in the sample, 65% to 90% were seen once. This clone was recorded only once. Its target is unknown. Sequenced sample: PBMCs. The gene calls are TRBV10-2 and TRBJ2-7, with a weak D call TRBD2 (6 bases). This clonotype was sampled from a female donor in good health and CMV-seronegative. The CDR3 loop reads CASSSGTGSGYEQYF. As DNA, the CDR3 is TGCGCCAGCTCGTCCGGGACCGGGAGTGGGTACGAGCAGTACTTC.